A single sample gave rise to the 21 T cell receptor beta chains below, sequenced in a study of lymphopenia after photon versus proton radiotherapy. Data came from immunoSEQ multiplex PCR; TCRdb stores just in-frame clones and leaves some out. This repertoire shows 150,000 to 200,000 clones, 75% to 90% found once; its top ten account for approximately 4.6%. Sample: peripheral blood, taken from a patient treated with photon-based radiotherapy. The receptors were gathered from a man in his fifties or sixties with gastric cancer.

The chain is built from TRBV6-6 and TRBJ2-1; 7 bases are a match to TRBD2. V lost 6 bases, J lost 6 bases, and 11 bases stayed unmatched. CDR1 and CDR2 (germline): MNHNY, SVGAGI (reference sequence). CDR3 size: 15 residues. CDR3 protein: CASSPRGGWINEQFF. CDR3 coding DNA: TGTGCCAGCAGCCCCCGGGGAGGGTGGATCAATGAGCAGTTCTTC.

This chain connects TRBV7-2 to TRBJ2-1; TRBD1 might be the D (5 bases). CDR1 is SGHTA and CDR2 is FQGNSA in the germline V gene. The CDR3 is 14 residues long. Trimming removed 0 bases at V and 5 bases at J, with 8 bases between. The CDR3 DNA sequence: TGTGCCAGCAGCTTAGCTTACAGGAACAATGAGCAGTTCTTC. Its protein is CASSLAYRNNEQFF.

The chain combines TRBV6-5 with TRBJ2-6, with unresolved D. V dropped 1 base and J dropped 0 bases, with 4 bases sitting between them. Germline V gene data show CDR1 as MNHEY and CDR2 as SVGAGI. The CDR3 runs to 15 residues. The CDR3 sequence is CASSYLSSGANVLTF. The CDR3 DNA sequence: TGTGCCAGCAGTTACTTAAGCTCTGGGGCCAACGTCCTGACTTTC.

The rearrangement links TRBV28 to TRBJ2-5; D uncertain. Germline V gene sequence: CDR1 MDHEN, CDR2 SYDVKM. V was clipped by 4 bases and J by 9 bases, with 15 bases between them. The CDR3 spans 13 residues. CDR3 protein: CASSSPPMPAQYF. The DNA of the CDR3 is TGTGCCAGCAGTTCCCCCCCCATGCCGGCCCAGTACTTC.

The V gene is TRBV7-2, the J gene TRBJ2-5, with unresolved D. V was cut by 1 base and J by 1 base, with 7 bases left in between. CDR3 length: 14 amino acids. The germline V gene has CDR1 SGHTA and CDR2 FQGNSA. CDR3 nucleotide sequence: TGTGCCAGCAGCTTAGTCGCGGCCCAAGAGACCCAGTACTTC. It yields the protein CASSLVAAQETQYF.

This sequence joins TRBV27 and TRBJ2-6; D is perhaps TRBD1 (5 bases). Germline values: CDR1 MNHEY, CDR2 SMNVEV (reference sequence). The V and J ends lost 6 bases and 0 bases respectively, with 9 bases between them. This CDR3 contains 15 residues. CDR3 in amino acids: CASRRTFSGANVLTF. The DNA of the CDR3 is TGTGCCAGCAGGAGGACATTCTCTGGGGCCAACGTCCTGACTTTC.

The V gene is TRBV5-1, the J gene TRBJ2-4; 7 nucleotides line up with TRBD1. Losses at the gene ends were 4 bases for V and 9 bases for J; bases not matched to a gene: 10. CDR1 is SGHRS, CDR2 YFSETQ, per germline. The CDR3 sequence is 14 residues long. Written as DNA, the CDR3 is TGCGCCAGCAGCAAAACGACAGGGAGTGGCATTCAGTACTTC. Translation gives CASSKTTGSGIQYF.

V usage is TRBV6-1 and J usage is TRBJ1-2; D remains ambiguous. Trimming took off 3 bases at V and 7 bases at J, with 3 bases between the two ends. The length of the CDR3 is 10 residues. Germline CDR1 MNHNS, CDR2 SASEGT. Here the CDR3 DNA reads TGTGCCAGCAGTGATTTTGGCTACACCTTC. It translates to CASSDFGYTF.

CDR3 in amino acids: CASSLGTSGRAGELFF. The CDR3 nucleotides read TGTGCCAGCAGCTTAGGCACTAGCGGGAGGGCCGGGGAGCTGTTTTTT. The chain recombines TRBV7-2 with TRBJ2-2, with TRBD2 matching over 13 bases. Germline V gives CDR1 SGHTA, CDR2 FQGNSA. Trimming at V came to 1 base and at J to 6 bases, leaving 2 bases not matched to a gene. The CDR3 contains 16 residues.

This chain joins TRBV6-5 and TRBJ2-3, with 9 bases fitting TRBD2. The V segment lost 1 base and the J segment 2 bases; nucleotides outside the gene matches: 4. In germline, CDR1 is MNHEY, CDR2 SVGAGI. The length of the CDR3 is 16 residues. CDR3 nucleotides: TGTGCCAGCAGTTACTTAGAGCGGGAGGACACAGATACGCAGTATTTT. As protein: CASSYLEREDTDTQYF.

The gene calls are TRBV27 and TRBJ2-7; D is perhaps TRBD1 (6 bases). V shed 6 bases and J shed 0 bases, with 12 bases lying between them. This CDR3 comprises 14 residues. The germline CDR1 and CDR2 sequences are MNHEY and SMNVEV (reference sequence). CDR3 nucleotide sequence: TGTGCCAGCAGACCGGGACATAGCTCCTACGAGCAGTACTTC. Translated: CASRPGHSSYEQYF.

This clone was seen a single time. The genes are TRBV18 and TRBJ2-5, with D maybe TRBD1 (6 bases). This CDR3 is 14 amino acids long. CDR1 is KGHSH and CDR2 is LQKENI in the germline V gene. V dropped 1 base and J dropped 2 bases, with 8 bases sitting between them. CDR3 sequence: CASSPQDRQETQYF. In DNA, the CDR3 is TGTGCCAGCTCACCACAAGACAGGCAAGAGACCCAGTACTTC.

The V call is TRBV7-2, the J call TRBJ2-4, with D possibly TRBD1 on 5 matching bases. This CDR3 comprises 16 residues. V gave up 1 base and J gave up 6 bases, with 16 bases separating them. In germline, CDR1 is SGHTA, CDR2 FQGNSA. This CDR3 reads CASSLVSVGQGNIQYF. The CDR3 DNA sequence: TGTGCCAGCAGCTTAGTATCAGTAGGTCAGGGAAACATTCAGTACTTC. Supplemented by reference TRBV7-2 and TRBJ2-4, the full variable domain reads GAGVSQSPSNKVTEKGKDVELRCDPISGHTALYWYRQSLGQGLEFLIYFQGNSAPDKSGLPSDRFSAERTGGSVSTLTIQRTQQEDSAVYLCASSLVSVGQGNIQYFGAGTRLSVL.

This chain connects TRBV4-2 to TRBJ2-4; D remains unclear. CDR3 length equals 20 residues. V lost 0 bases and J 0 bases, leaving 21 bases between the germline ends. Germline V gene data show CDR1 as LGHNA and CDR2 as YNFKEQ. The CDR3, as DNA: TGTGCCAGCAGCCAAGAATGGCAGGCCAATACGAAACTAGCCAAAAACATTCAGTACTTC. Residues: CASSQEWQANTKLAKNIQYF.

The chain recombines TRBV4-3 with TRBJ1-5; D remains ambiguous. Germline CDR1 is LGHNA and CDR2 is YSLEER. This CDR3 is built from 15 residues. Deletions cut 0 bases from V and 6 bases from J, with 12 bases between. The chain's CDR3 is CASSQDEQVGQPQHF. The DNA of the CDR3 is TGCGCCAGCAGCCAAGATGAGCAGGTGGGTCAGCCCCAGCATTTT.

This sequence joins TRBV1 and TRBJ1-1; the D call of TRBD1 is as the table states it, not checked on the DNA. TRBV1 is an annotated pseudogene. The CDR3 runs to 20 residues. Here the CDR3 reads CTSSQDGKGRDREGSTEAFF. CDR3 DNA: TGCACCAGCAGCCAAGATGGGAAAGGTAGGGACAGGGAGGGGAGCACTGAAGCTTTCTTT.

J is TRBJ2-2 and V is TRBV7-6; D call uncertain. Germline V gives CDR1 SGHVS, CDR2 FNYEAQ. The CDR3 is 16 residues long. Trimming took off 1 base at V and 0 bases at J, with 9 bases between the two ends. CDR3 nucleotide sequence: TGTGCCAGCAGCTTAGATTATGGAGCGAACACCGGGGAGCTGTTTTTT. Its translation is CASSLDYGANTGELFF.

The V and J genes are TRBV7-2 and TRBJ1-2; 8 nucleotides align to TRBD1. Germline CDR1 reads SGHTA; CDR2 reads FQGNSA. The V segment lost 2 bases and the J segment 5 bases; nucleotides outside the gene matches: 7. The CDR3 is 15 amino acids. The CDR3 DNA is TGTGCCAGCAGCTTACCAGGACAGGGAGGTTATGGCTACACCTTC. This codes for CASSLPGQGGYGYTF.

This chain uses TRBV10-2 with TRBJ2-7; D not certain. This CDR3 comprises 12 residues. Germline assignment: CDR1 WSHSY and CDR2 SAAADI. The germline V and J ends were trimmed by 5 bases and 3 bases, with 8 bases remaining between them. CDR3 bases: TGCGCCAGCAGTTTATTCGGCTACGAGCAGTACTTC. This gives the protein CASSLFGYEQYF.

Here the CDR3 reads CASSMPLDSQDEQFF. CDR3 bases: TGTGCCAGTAGTATGCCCCTGGACTCTCAGGATGAGCAGTTCTTC. V gene TRBV19 combines with J gene TRBJ2-1; D might be TRBD2 (5 bases). The germline V and J ends were trimmed by 3 bases and 8 bases, with 17 bases remaining between them. The CDR3 covers 15 residues. CDR1 is LNHDA and CDR2 is SQIVND in the germline V gene (reference sequence). Using reference TRBV19 and TRBJ2-1 for the parts outside the CDR3, the full variable domain is DGGITQSPKYLFRKEGQNVTLSCEQNLNHDAMYWYRQDPGQGLRLIYYSQIVNDFQKGDIAEGYSVSREKKESFPLTVTSAQKNPTAFYLCASSMPLDSQDEQFFGPGTRLTVL.

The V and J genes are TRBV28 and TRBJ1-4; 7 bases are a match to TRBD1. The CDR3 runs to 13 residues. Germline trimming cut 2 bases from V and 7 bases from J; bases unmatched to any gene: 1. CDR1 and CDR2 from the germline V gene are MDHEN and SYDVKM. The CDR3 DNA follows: TGTGCCAGCAGTTTAGACAGGGTTGAAAAACTGTTTTTT. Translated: CASSLDRVEKLFF.